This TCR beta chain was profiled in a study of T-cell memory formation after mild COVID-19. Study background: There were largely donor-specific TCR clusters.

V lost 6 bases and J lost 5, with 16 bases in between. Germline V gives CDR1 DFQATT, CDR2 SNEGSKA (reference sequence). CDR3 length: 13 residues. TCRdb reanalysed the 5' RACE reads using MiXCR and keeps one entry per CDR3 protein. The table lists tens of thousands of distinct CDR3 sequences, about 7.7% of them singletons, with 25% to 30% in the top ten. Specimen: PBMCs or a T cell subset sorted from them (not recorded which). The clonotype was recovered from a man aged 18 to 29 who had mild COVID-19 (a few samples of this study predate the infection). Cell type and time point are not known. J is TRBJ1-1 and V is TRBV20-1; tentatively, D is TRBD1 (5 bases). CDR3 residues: CSAPRGGRTEAFF. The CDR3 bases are TGCAGTGCCCCTCGGGGGGGTCGAACTGAAGCTTTCTTT.